This T cell receptor beta chain was profiled in a study of shared T cell receptors in the human thymus. This clone occurred a few times. The germline CDR1 and CDR2 sequences are SGHRS and YFSETQ. The CDR3 runs to 15 residues. Between the trimmed V and J ends, which lost 5 bases and 0 bases, there was a span of 12 bases. TCRdb's table, derived via immunoSEQ multiplex PCR, lists solely in-frame clones and lacks some. The sample holds about 710,000 clones, roughly 86% seen once. A further study also used this sample, focusing on human thymus T cells. From that second work: Corrective surgery for congenital heart defects was being performed on the healthy Finnish infants who were the donors. Thymus tissue for the work was resected from patients undergoing corrective heart surgery. Thymic and blood repertoires seemed to show skewed V and J gene use. Unrelated individuals had highly overlapping thymic repertoires, as reported in related research.

The rearrangement uses TRBV5-1 and TRBJ1-3; D unclear. The sequencing sample was made of thymocytes. The TCR sequence derives from a boy under three years old with a congenital heart defect. The CDR3 is CASRQTLSSGNTIYF. The CDR3 DNA sequence: TGCGCCAGCAGACAGACACTCTCCTCTGGAAACACCATATATTTT.